The 6 T cell receptor beta chains given below trace back to one sample, sequenced in a study of T cells after yellow fever vaccination. TCRdb ran MiXCR on the 5' RACE reads and lists one entry per CDR3 protein. The profile covers a few hundred thousand distinct CDR3 sequences, with roughly an eighth appearing a single time and 3.2% taken by the ten largest. Sequenced material: CD4+ T cells sorted from PBMCs, taken 15 days after the yellow fever booster vaccination. The source is a man aged 18 to 29 who received the YFV17D yellow fever vaccine.

This sequence joins TRBV19 and TRBJ2-2, with 8 bases lining up with TRBD2. The CDR3 has 14 amino acids. Trimming took 3 bases from V and 4 from J; bases not matched to a gene: 1. CDR1 LNHDA and CDR2 SQIVND come from the germline V gene (reference sequence). In DNA, the CDR3 is TGTGCCAGTAGTATGCGGGGGGCCACCGGGGAGCTGTTTTTT. It specifies CASSMRGATGELFF.

This clonotype was picked up many times. This chain connects TRBV6-2 or TRBV6-3 to TRBJ2-7, with D perhaps TRBD1 (5 bases). The CDR3 covers 14 residues. V gave up 0 bases and J gave up 2 bases, with 8 bases separating them. CDR1 and CDR2 (germline): MNHEY, SVGEGT. CDR3 sequence reads: CASSYSAGPYEQYF. The CDR3, as DNA: TGTGCCAGCAGTTACTCCGCAGGGCCCTACGAGCAGTACTTC.

The table lists this clonotype with a few counts. The rearrangement links TRBV20-1 to TRBJ2-1; 10 bases align to TRBD2. Losses at the gene ends were 5 bases for V and 16 bases for J; bases not matched to a gene: 20. The CDR3 length is 15 residues. Per germline, CDR1 DFQATT and CDR2 SNEGSKA (reference sequence). CDR3 coding DNA: TGCAGTGCTCGACCCAGCGGGGGGGTTCGCCTAGGGCAATTCTTC. It specifies CSARPSGGVRLGQFF.

This clonotype was detected many times. The V and J genes are TRBV5-1 and TRBJ2-1; D is unclear. CDR3 size: 15 residues. The V and J ends lost 2 bases and 2 bases respectively, with 11 bases between them. Germline V lookup: CDR1 SGHRS, CDR2 YFSETQ. The CDR3 DNA follows: TGCGCCAGCAGCTTTGACGGGTCCCCCTACAATGAGCAGTTCTTC. Residues: CASSFDGSPYNEQFF. Combining the CDR3 with reference TRBV5-1 and TRBJ2-1 gives the whole variable domain KAGVTQTPRYLIKTRGQQVTLSCSPISGHRSVSWYQQTPGQGLQFLFEYFSETQRNKGNFPGRFSGRQFSNSRSEMNVSTLELGDSALYLCASSFDGSPYNEQFFGPGTRLTVL.

This clonotype has a count of ten or more. This chain uses TRBV12-3 or TRBV12-4 with TRBJ2-3; D is unclear. This CDR3 has 13 residues. The ends were cut back, 6 bases at V and 4 bases at J, with 11 bases in the middle. The CDR3 is CASSPGVPDTQYF. CDR3 coding DNA: TGTGCCAGCAGCCCTGGGGTACCAGATACGCAGTATTTT.

This chain links TRBV4-3 with TRBJ2-6, with 7 positions matching TRBD1. With V trimmed by 4 bases and J by 0 bases, 6 bases remained unmatched. The CDR3 length is 17 residues. Germline V gene lookup returns CDR1 LGHNA and CDR2 YSLEER. The CDR3 loop is CASSPRDSTSGANVLTF. In nucleotides, the CDR3 is TGCGCCAGCAGCCCCCGGGACAGCACCTCTGGGGCCAACGTCCTGACTTTC.